The entry that follows covers one T cell receptor beta chain sequence. This sample is drawn from a study of blood T cell repertoires in COVID-19. About the study: Sample material is recorded as cDNA or gDNA derived from T cells, B-cell-depleted T cells, or PBMCs.

V lost 3 bases to trimming and J lost 9 bases; unmatched junction nucleotides: 2. The CDR3 extends over 12 amino acids. The germline CDR1 and CDR2 sequences are MNHEY and SVGEGT. Clones were read by immunoSEQ multiplex PCR, and TCRdb kept only the in-frame ones, dropping some. The sample contains around 95,000 clones, 90% of which appear only once. The sequencing input was peripheral blood. The origin of this receptor is a middle-aged man with acute or convalescent COVID-19. This rearrangement joins TRBV6-2 or TRBV6-3 to TRBJ1-5; 7 bases fit TRBD1. The DNA for the CDR3 is TGTGCCAGCAGTTATAAGGGGGCGCCCCAGCATTTT. It is translated as CASSYKGAPQHF.